What follows are 7 T cell receptor beta chains derived from one specimen sequenced in a study of radiotherapy plus CTLA-4 blockade in lung cancer. Sequenced by immunoSEQ multiplex PCR; TCRdb stores in-frame clones only, minus some. The sample holds around 100,000 clones, 60% to 75% seen once. The sequenced sample was peripheral blood, obtained from a patient treated with radiotherapy plus ipilimumab. These receptors were collected from a human donor with non-small cell lung cancer who had a partial response to radiotherapy plus ipilimumab. Some clones in this sample may be carry-over from other donors' samples.

The V call is TRBV4-3, the J call TRBJ1-6; possible D gene TRBD1, 5 bases. This CDR3 contains 15 residues. V lost 1 base and J lost 10, with 14 bases in between. Germline assignment: CDR1 LGHNA and CDR2 YSLEER. The CDR3 spells CASSQVPGAESPLHF. CDR3 nucleotides: TGCGCCAGCAGCCAAGTCCCTGGGGCGGAATCACCCCTCCACTTT.

The V call is TRBV7-2, the J call TRBJ2-3; D unclear. The ends were cut back, 2 bases at V and 5 bases at J, with 5 bases in the middle. Germline V lookup: CDR1 SGHTA, CDR2 FQGNSA. The CDR3 extends over 12 amino acids. CDR3 sequence reads: CASSLYRDTQYF. As DNA, the CDR3 is TGTGCCAGCAGCTTATATCGAGATACGCAGTATTTT.

The CDR3 DNA is TGTGCCAGCAGCTTGGTGGGGCGCGGGGATGAGCAGTTCTTC. Translating it yields CASSLVGRGDEQFF. The chain has TRBV11-2 and TRBJ2-1, with D possibly being TRBD2 (6 bases). The CDR3 spans 14 residues. The V gene's germline CDR1 is SGHAT and CDR2 FQNNGV. V lost 3 bases, J lost 8 bases, and 14 bases lay in between.

V usage is TRBV14 and J usage is TRBJ2-7; the match to TRBD2 covers 7 bases. Losses at the gene ends were 0 bases for V and 2 bases for J; bases not matched to a gene: 4. This CDR3 has 15 amino acids. Germline lookup yields CDR1 SGHDN and CDR2 FVKESK. The DNA for the CDR3 is TGTGCCAGCAGCCAAGATCCCAGCGGGGCCTACGAGCAGTACTTC. Amino acids: CASSQDPSGAYEQYF.

The chain recombines TRBV16 with TRBJ2-7; TRBD1 aligns across 9 bases. V shed 0 bases and J 3 bases; nucleotides not matched to a gene: 0. The germline V gene encodes CDR1 KGHSY and CDR2 FQNENV. The CDR3 sequence is 14 residues long. The CDR3 spells CASSQSGQGYEQYF. DNA of the CDR3: TGTGCCAGCAGCCAATCGGGACAGGGCTACGAGCAGTACTTC. Together with reference TRBV16 and TRBJ2-7, the CDR3 gives the full variable domain: GEEVAQTPKHLVRGEGQKAKLYCAPIKGHSYVFWYQQVLKNEFKFLISFQNENVFDETGMPKERFSAKCLPNSPCSLEIQATKLEDSAVYFCASSQSGQGYEQYFGPGTRLTVT.

J is TRBJ2-2 and V is TRBV15; D uncertain. This CDR3 region has 13 residues. The germline V and J ends were trimmed by 1 base and 4 bases, with 4 bases remaining between them. Per germline, CDR1 LNHNV and CDR2 YYDKDF (reference sequence). Written as DNA, the CDR3 is TGTGCCACCAGCAGAGGCGGCACCGGGGAGCTGTTTTTT. It specifies CATSRGGTGELFF.

The V and J genes are TRBV2 and TRBJ2-5; 10 nucleotides line up with TRBD2. V shed 10 bases, J shed 2 bases, and the junction held 13 bases outside the gene matches. The CDR3 totals 16 residues. Per the germline V gene, CDR1 is SNHLY and CDR2 is FYNNEI. The CDR3 DNA reads as TGTGCCACTACGCGCCTAGCGGGGGCCACTCAAGAGACCCAGTACTTC. Residues: CATTRLAGATQETQYF. The variable domain in full, with the rest retrieved from reference TRBV2 and TRBJ2-5, is EPEVTQTPSHQVTQMGQEVILRCVPISNHLYFYWYRQILGQKVEFLVSFYNNEISEKSEIFDDQFSVERPDGSNFTLKIRSTKLEDSAMYFCATTRLAGATQETQYFGPGTRLLVL.